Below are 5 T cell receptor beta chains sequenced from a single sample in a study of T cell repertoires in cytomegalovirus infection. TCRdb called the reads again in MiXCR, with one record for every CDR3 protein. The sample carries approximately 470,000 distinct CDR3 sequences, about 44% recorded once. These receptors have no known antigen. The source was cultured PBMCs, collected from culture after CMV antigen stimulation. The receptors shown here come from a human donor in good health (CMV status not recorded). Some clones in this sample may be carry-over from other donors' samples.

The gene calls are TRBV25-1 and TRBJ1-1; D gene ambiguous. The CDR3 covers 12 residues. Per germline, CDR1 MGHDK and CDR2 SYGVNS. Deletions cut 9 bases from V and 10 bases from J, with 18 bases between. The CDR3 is CASKGNLVGAFF. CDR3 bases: TGTGCCAGTAAAGGAAACCTCGTAGGAGCTTTCTTT.

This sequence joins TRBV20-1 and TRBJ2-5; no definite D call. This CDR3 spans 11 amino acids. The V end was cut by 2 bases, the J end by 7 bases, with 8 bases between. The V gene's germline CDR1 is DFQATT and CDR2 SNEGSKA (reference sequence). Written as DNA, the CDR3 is TGCAGTGCTAGAATAGTCGGGACCCAGTACTTC. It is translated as CSARIVGTQYF.

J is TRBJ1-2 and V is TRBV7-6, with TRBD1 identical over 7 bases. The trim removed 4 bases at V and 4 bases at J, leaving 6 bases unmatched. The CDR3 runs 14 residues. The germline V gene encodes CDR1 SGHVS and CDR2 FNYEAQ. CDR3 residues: CASSSGGEGYGYTF. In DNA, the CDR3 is TGTGCCAGCAGCTCAGGGGGTGAGGGCTATGGCTACACCTTC.

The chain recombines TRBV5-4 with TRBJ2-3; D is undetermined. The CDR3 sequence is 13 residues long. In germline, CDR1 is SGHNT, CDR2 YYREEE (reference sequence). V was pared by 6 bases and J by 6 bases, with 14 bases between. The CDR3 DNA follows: TGTGCCAGCACCTCGAAGGAACGGGATACGCAGTATTTT. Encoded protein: CASTSKERDTQYF.

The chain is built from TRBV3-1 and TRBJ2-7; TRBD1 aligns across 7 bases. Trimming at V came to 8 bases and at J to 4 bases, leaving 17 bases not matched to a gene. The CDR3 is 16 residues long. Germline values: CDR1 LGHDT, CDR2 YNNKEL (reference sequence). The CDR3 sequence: CASGTIATGKGYEQYF. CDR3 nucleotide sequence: TGTGCCAGCGGCACGATAGCGACAGGGAAGGGATACGAGCAGTACTTC.